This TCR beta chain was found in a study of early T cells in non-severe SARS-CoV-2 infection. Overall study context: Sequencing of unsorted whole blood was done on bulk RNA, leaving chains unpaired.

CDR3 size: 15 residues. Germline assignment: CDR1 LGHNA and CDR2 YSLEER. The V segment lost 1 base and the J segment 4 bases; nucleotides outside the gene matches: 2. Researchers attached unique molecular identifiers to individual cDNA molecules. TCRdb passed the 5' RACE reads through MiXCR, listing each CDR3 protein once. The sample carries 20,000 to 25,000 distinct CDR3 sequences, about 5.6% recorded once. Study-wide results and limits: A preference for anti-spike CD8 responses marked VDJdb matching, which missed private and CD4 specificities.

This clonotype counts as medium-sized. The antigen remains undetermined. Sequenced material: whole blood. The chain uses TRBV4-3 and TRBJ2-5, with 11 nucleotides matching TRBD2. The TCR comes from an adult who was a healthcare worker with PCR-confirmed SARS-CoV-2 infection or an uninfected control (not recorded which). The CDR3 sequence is CASSQVSGRGETQYF. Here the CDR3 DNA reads TGCGCCAGCAGCCAAGTTAGCGGGAGGGGAGAGACCCAGTACTTC.